In this sample, the clone carrying this TCR beta chain turned up many times. Its antigen is unidentified. The TCR beta CDR3 regions underwent amplification from RNA transcripts. In the first round, RT-PCR was carried out with HTBI primers, and a multiplex PCR formed the second round. A single record per CDR3 protein comes from TCRdb applying MiXCR to the multiplex PCR reads. The data hold around 590,000 distinct CDR3 sequences, with less than 45% observed a single time. This sample was included in a study of Graves' ophthalmopathy and Graves' hyperthyroidism. For the study at large: Over 18 months of follow-up, stable hyperthyroidism required that no ophthalmopathy appear. Findings and limits, study-wide: Ophthalmopathy progression cases were predicted by the model with roughly 70% sensitivity and 72.22% specificity.

Aged 18 to 65, hyperthyroidism patients had been newly diagnosed, with under 2 months' duration. Lactation, pregnancy, uncontrolled infections and other autoimmune diseases were all grounds for excluding patients. The TCR comes from an adult man with Graves' hyperthyroidism. The sequencing sample was made of peripheral blood or thyroid tissue (not recorded which).

The CDR3 DNA follows: TGCAGTGCTAGGGGCTCCGGGCCTAGGACTGAAGCTTTCTTT. Amino acids: CSARGSGPRTEAFF. The genes are TRBV20-1 and TRBJ1-1, with no clear D. The V gene's germline CDR1 is DFQATT and CDR2 SNEGSKA (reference sequence). This CDR3 has 14 amino acids. Trimming pared 3 bases from V and 5 bases from J, leaving 16 bases between.